Below are 3 T cell receptor beta chains sequenced from a single sample in a study of cytomegalovirus exposure and HLA in healthy donors. The repertoire was sequenced with immunoSEQ multiplex PCR; TCRdb's copy has only in-frame clones and lacks some. The sample has approximately 210,000 clones, around 88% seen once. Sequenced sample: PBMCs. Source of these receptors: a woman in her late teens or twenties in good health and CMV-seronegative.

This clone turned up a few times. The CDR3 region has the DNA TGTGCCAGCAGACCCGGCTCGGATAGCGGTGAGCAGTTCTTC. Its translation: CASRPGSDSGEQFF. V gene TRBV6-5 combines with J gene TRBJ2-1; a weak D match, TRBD2 (6 bases). There are 14 residues in the CDR3. Trimming took 6 bases from V and 9 from J, leaving 18 bases between them. CDR1 MNHEY and CDR2 SVGAGI come from the germline V gene.

CDR3 bases: TGCGCCAGCAGCCAAGTTGTAGGGAGAAAGGGGGCTCCCGGGGAGCTGTTTTTT. Amino acid sequence: CASSQVVGRKGAPGELFF. This chain joins TRBV4-1 and TRBJ2-2; 7 nucleotides match TRBD1. The CDR3 runs 18 residues. Trimming took 1 base from V and 6 from J; bases not matched to a gene: 14. Germline V gene data show CDR1 as MGHRA and CDR2 as YSYEKL.

The V gene is TRBV5-6, the J gene TRBJ1-2; 7 positions agree with TRBD1. The CDR3 totals 14 residues. Germline assignment: CDR1 SGHDT and CDR2 YYEEEE. V lost 4 bases to trimming and J lost 6 bases; unmatched junction nucleotides: 9. The CDR3 DNA reads TGTGCCAGCAGCCCTGCCGACAGGGCGGATGGCTACACCTTC. Residues: CASSPADRADGYTF.